The clone carrying this T cell receptor beta chain was observed a few times. This sample was included in a study of blood T cell repertoires in COVID-19. Study-wide context: Collection of acute and convalescent COVID-19 samples took place in the United States, Italy and Spain. In each case, the material was cDNA or gDNA derived from T cells, B-cell-depleted T cells, or PBMCs.

The protocol was immunoSEQ multiplex PCR, while the TCRdb copy is restricted to in-frame clones and leaves out a portion. The data show about 86,000 clones, with roughly 84% seen just once and 30% to 35% held by the top ten. V gave up 3 bases and J gave up 5 bases; unmatched junction bases: 6. The V gene's germline CDR1 is GTSNPN and CDR2 SVGIG (reference sequence). The CDR3 is 13 residues long. V is TRBV30 and J is TRBJ1-1; 7 nucleotides agree with TRBD1. The origin of this receptor is a woman of 80 years or more with active or convalescent COVID-19. Sequencing used peripheral blood. The CDR3, as DNA: TGTGCCTGGAGCCGACAGGGTTATACTGAAGCTTTCTTT. It translates to CAWSRQGYTEAFF.